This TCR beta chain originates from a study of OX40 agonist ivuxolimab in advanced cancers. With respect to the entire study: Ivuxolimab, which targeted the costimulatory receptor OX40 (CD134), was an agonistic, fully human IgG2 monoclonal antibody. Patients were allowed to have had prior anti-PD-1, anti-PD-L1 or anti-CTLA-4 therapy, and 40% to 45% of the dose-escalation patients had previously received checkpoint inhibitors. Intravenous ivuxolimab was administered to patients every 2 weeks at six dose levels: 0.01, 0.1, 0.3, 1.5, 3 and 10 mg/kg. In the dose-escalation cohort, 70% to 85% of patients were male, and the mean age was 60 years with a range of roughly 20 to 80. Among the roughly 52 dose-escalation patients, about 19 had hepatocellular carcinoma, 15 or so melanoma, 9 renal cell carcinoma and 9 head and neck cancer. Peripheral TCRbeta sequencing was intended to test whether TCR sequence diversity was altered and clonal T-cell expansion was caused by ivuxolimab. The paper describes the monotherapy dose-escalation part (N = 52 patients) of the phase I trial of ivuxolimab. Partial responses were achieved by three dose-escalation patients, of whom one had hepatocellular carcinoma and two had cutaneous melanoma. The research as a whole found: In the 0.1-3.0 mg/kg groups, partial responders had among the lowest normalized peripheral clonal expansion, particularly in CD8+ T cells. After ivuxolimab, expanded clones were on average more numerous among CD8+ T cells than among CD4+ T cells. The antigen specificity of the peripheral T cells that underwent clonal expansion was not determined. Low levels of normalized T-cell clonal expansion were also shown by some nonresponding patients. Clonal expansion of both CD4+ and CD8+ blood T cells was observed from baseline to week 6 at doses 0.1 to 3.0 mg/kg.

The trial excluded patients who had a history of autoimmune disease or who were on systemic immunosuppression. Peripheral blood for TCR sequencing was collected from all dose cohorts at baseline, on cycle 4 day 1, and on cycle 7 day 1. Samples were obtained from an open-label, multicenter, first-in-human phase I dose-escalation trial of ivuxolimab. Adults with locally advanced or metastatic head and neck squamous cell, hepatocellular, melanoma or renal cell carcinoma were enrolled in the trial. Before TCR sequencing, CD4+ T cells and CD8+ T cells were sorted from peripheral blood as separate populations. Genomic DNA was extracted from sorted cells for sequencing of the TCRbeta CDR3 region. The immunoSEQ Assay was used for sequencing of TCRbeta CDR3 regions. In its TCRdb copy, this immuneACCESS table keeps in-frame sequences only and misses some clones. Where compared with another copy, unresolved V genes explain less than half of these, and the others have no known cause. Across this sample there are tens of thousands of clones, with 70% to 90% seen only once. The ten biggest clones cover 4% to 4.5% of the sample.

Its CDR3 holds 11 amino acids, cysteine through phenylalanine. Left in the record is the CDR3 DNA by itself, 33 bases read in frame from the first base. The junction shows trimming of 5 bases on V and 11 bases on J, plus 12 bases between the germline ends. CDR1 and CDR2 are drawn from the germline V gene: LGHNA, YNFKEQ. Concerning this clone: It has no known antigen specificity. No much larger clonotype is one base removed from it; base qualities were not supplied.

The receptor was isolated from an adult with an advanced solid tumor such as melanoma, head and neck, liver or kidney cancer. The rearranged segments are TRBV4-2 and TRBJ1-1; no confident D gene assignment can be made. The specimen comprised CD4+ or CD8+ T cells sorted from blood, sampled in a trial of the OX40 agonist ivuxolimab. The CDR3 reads CASSNAYTAFF. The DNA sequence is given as TGTGCCAGCAGCAACGCTTATACGGCTTTCTTT.